This T cell receptor (beta chain) was found in a study of T cell responses to AZD1222 COVID-19 vaccine. Study-wide findings and caveats: Nearly half of spike-specific TCRs reportedly target unmutated variant regions.

In regard to this clone: Its antigen remains unknown.

Data came from immunoSEQ multiplex PCR; TCRdb stores just in-frame clones and leaves some out. The sample lists 120,000 to 150,000 clones; 90% to 95% were seen once. In germline, CDR1 is SQVTM, CDR2 ANQGSEA. The trim removed 7 bases at V and 5 bases at J, leaving 8 bases unmatched. The CDR3 is 13 amino acids. The sequences come from peripheral blood, collected on day 0 of AZD1222 vaccination. The chain is built from TRBV29-1 and TRBJ2-1, with 7 positions matching TRBD1. The source is an adult in good health. The CDR3: CSAHETGNNEQFF. Written as DNA, the CDR3 is TGCAGCGCGCACGAGACAGGGAACAATGAGCAGTTCTTC.